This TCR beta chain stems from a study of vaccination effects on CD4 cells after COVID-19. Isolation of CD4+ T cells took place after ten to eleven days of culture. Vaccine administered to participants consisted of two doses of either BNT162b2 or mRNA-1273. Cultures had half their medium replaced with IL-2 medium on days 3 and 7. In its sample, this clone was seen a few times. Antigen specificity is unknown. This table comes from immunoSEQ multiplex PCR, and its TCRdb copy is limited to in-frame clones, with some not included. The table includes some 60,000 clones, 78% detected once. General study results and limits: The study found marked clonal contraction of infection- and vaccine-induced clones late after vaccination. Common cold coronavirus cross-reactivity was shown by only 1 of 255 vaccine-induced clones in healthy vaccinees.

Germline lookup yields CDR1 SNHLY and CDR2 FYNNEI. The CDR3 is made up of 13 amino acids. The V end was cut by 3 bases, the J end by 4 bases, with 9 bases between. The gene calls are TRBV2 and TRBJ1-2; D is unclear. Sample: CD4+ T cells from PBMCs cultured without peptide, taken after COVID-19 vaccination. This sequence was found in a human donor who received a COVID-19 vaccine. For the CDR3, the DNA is TGTGCCAGCAGTGAGGAACAGAGCTATGGCTACACCTTC. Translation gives CASSEEQSYGYTF.